This TCR beta chain was sequenced during a study of PD-1 blockade in mismatch repair-deficient tumors. Sequenced by immunoSEQ multiplex PCR; TCRdb stores in-frame clones only, minus some. The table lists 55,000 to 85,000 clones, 70% to 80% of them singletons. There are 15 residues in the CDR3. V was trimmed by 3 bases and J by 0 bases, leaving 9 bases between them. Germline CDR1 and CDR2: MNHEY and SMNVEV (reference sequence). Sequencing used peripheral blood, obtained 2 weeks after starting pembrolizumab. The chain joins TRBV27 to TRBJ2-1, with D tentatively TRBD2 (5 bases). This TCR was recovered from an adult with mismatch repair-deficient cancer. DNA of the CDR3: TGTGCCAGCAGTTTGGAAGGGAGCTCCTACAATGAGCAGTTCTTC. As protein: CASSLEGSSYNEQFF.